Described below is a single T cell receptor beta chain sequence and its context. This entry comes from a study of blood T cell repertoires in COVID-19. Study at large: Italy, Spain and the United States were the sources of the convalescent and acute COVID-19 samples. PBMCs, B-cell-depleted T cells, or T cells were the source of the cDNA or gDNA that made up the material.

Per the original methods: Amplification from reference gene primers served as the basis for estimated nucleated cell counts. TCRdb keeps only in-frame clones here, not all; method: immunoSEQ multiplex PCR. The DNA was the basis for D and trimming; V, J and clone size are from that table. The sample has approximately 220,000 clones; 80% to 90% are singletons. The CDR3 runs 17 residues. Per germline, CDR1 KGHSH and CDR2 LQKENI. The V segment lost 2 bases and the J segment 2 bases; nucleotides outside the gene matches: 5. This receptor was taken from a man aged 60 to 75 who had recovered from COVID-19. The chain links TRBV18 to TRBJ2-1; 11 positions match TRBD2. Sequencing used peripheral blood. CDR3 DNA sequence: TGTGCCAGCTCACCAATGGGACTAGCGGTCGCCTACAATGAGCAGTTCTTC. This gives the protein CASSPMGLAVAYNEQFF.